This T cell receptor beta chain was captured by sequencing in a study of blood T cell repertoires in COVID-19. About the study: COVID-19 samples from acute and convalescent phases originated in the United States, Italy and Spain.

In the original analysis: Using reference gene primer amplification, nucleated cell counts were estimated. Some clones are missing from TCRdb's copy, which holds only in-frame ones; the method was immunoSEQ multiplex PCR. V, J and clone size reflect that table, while D and trimming were determined from the DNA. The sample holds around 250,000 clones, 80% to 90% seen once. Participant reports of clinical history set cohort assignment. CDR3 length: 13 residues. Trimming at V came to 3 bases and at J to 7 bases, leaving 1 base not matched to a gene. The chain employs TRBV12-3 or TRBV12-4 and TRBJ1-5; 9 bases are a match to TRBD1. The sample taken for sequencing was PBMCs or T cells enriched from blood (not recorded which). This receptor was taken from a woman aged 40 to 50 who had been exposed to COVID-19. CDR3 DNA: TGTGCCAGCAGTTTGGGACAGGGCCAGCCCCAGCATTTT. Protein product: CASSLGQGQPQHF.